The 27 T cell receptor beta chains in this list originate from one sample, sequenced in a study of cytomegalovirus exposure and HLA in healthy donors. PCR involved 60 Vbeta and 13 Jbeta primers. Clones were sequenced by immunoSEQ multiplex PCR, and TCRdb holds only the in-frame ones, with some missing. The table has around 160,000 clones, roughly 80% seen once. Sequencing was performed on PBMCs. The source of these receptors is a man aged 18 to 29 in good health and CMV-seropositive.

The V call is TRBV15, the J call TRBJ2-1, with 8 bases aligning to TRBD2. With 8 bases clipped from V and 7 bases from J, the junction kept 10 bases outside the gene matches. The CDR3 is 14 amino acids. Germline CDR1 and CDR2: LNHNV and YYDKDF (reference sequence). CDR3 sequence (DNA): TGTGCCACCGTGGACGGGAGGGCTTGGAATGAGCAGTTCTTC. It encodes CATVDGRAWNEQFF.

The sample holds one count of this clone. V usage is TRBV6-1 and J usage is TRBJ2-3; no reliable D call. CDR1 and CDR2 (germline): MNHNS, SASEGT. V was cut by 9 bases and J by 0 bases, with 10 bases left in between. The CDR3 runs 13 residues. CDR3 in amino acids: CASLLGSTDTQYF. The CDR3, as DNA: TGTGCCAGTCTGCTCGGGAGCACAGATACGCAGTATTTT.

The count of this clone is one. The sample has other DNA sequences that encode this CDR3 too. The CDR3 is CASSKVVVSPVEQYF. The CDR3 DNA sequence: TGTGCCAGCAGCAAAGTGGTAGTCTCTCCTGTCGAGCAGTACTTC. V usage is TRBV21-1 and J usage is TRBJ2-7; the table's TRBD2 call for D was not verified on the DNA. TRBV21-1 is a pseudogene. The length of the CDR3 is 15 residues.

V usage is TRBV7-2 and J usage is TRBJ2-2; no clear D. With 6 bases removed from V and 8 bases from J, the gap between germline ends came to 13 bases. CDR3 size: 13 residues. Germline V lookup: CDR1 SGHTA, CDR2 FQGNSA. CDR3 sequence (DNA): TGTGCCAGCAGTTACACCCCTAGGGGGGAGCTGTTTTTT. Amino acids: CASSYTPRGELFF.

V usage is TRBV25-1 and J usage is TRBJ2-1; possibly TRBD1 for D (6 bases). V was trimmed by 4 bases and J by 0 bases, leaving 7 bases between them. Germline V gene lookup returns CDR1 MGHDK and CDR2 SYGVNS. The CDR3 has 14 residues. CDR3: CASSVGGSYNEQFF. CDR3 DNA: TGTGCCAGCAGTGTAGGGGGCTCCTACAATGAGCAGTTCTTC. Together with reference TRBV25-1 and TRBJ2-1, the CDR3 gives the full variable domain: EADIYQTPRYLVIGTGKKITLECSQTMGHDKMYWYQQDPGMELHLIHYSYGVNSTEKGDLSSESTVSRIRTEHFPLTLESARPSHTSQYLCASSVGGSYNEQFFGPGTRLTVL.

The chain uses TRBV6-5 and TRBJ2-2, with 8 positions matching TRBD1. The V segment lost 7 bases and the J segment 3 bases; nucleotides outside the gene matches: 7. The CDR3 is 15 residues long. The germline gives CDR1 MNHEY, CDR2 SVGAGI. CDR3: CASNFGQGDTGELFF. CDR3 in DNA: TGTGCCAGCAACTTCGGACAGGGTGACACCGGGGAGCTGTTTTTT.

The V gene is TRBV2, the J gene TRBJ1-5; 9 bases map to TRBD1. J was trimmed by 4 bases and V by 4 bases; bases with no gene match: 5. CDR1 is SNHLY, CDR2 FYNNEI, per germline. This CDR3 has 15 residues. The CDR3 spells CASSGTGVRNQPQHF. DNA for the CDR3: TGTGCCAGCAGTGGGACAGGGGTTAGAAATCAGCCCCAGCATTTT.

This clone was found once. The chain couples TRBV11-2 to TRBJ1-2, with D possibly being TRBD1 (6 bases). CDR1 is SGHAT, CDR2 FQNNGV, per germline. With 3 bases removed from V and 4 bases from J, the gap between germline ends came to 15 bases. This CDR3 is built from 15 residues. The CDR3 DNA sequence: TGTGCCAGCAGCTTTGGGCCGGACAGCGCCTATGGCTACACCTTC. Amino acids: CASSFGPDSAYGYTF.

The chain couples TRBV5-1 to TRBJ2-2; 7 bases are a match to TRBD1. Germline V gene lookup returns CDR1 SGHRS and CDR2 YFSETQ. V lost 2 bases and J lost 3; bases outside the gene matches: 4. CDR3 length equals 15 residues. CDR3 amino acids: CASSFPGGYTGELFF. The CDR3, as DNA: TGCGCCAGCAGCTTCCCAGGGGGTTACACCGGGGAGCTGTTTTTT.

This clone was observed a handful of times. The chain links TRBV28 to TRBJ1-1, with 7 positions matching TRBD1. The CDR3 spans 14 residues. Looked up from germline, CDR1 is MDHEN and CDR2 is SYDVKM. J lost 7 bases, V lost 2 bases, and 7 bases had no gene match. The CDR3 sequence: CASSLVGTAIEAFF. For the CDR3, the DNA is TGTGCCAGCAGTTTAGTCGGGACAGCTATTGAAGCTTTCTTT. The whole variable domain, remainder taken from reference TRBV28 and TRBJ1-1, is DVKVTQSSRYLVKRTGEKVFLECVQDMDHENMFWYRQDPGLGLRLIYFSYDVKMKEKGDIPEGYSVSREKKERFSLILESASTNQTSMYLCASSLVGTAIEAFFGQGTRLTVV.

The chain links TRBV5-6 to TRBJ1-5; perhaps TRBD1 as D (5 bases). Germline values: CDR1 SGHDT, CDR2 YYEEEE. The V end was cut by 0 bases, the J end by 6 bases, with 10 bases between. The CDR3 spans 14 residues. CDR3 residues: CASSLGGAGQPQHF. CDR3 DNA sequence: TGTGCCAGCAGCTTGGGGGGCGCAGGTCAGCCCCAGCATTTT.

The genes are TRBV6-5 and TRBJ2-1, with 8 bases aligning to TRBD1. CDR1 is MNHEY and CDR2 is SVGAGI in the germline V gene. V trimming: 9 bases; J trimming: 8 bases; junction bases outside the gene matches: 6. The CDR3 totals 12 residues. CDR3 in DNA: TGTGCCAGTGGCAGGGGGCTAGATGAGCAGTTCTTC. Translating gives CASGRGLDEQFF.

The chain combines TRBV7-3 with TRBJ1-2, with D possibly matching TRBD1 (5 bases). Germline CDR1 is SGHTA and CDR2 is FQGTGA. Trimming took off 5 bases at V and 5 bases at J, with 12 bases between the two ends. The CDR3 length is 13 residues. The CDR3 DNA follows: TGTGCCAGCAGCCCGCAGGGAGGGTATGGCTACACCTTC. This codes for CASSPQGGYGYTF.

This clone was observed once. The V gene is TRBV6-6, the J gene TRBJ2-7, with a weak D call TRBD2 (5 bases). The CDR3 covers 14 residues. Germline V gene data show CDR1 as MNHNY and CDR2 as SVGAGI (reference sequence). The germline V and J ends were trimmed by 8 bases and 5 bases, with 19 bases remaining between them. DNA of the CDR3: TGTGCCAGCCACGTTAGCCTAGCTGGCCACGAGCAGTACTTC. Residues: CASHVSLAGHEQYF.

V and J are TRBV7-2 and TRBJ2-3, with a weak D call TRBD2 (6 bases). The germline V gene encodes CDR1 SGHTA and CDR2 FQGNSA. This CDR3 is 14 amino acids long. V was trimmed by 2 bases and J by 4 bases, leaving 10 bases between them. The CDR3 region is CASSLSASADTQYF. CDR3 nucleotides: TGTGCCAGCAGCTTATCGGCTAGCGCAGATACGCAGTATTTT.

The CDR3 sequence: CASSGRQGFDEKLFF. CDR3 coding DNA: TGTGCCAGCAGTGGACGACAGGGCTTCGATGAAAAACTGTTTTTT. The chain employs TRBV2 and TRBJ1-4; 7 bases match TRBD1. Unmatched junction bases numbered 8, after V lost 4 bases and J lost 6 bases. The length of the CDR3 is 15 residues. CDR1 is SNHLY, CDR2 FYNNEI, per germline.

The chain employs TRBV30 and TRBJ2-3; TRBD2 matches 9 bases. There are 16 residues in the CDR3. V shed 5 bases and J 3 bases; nucleotides not matched to a gene: 12. Germline V CDR1 and CDR2: GTSNPN, SVGIG (reference sequence). The CDR3: CAWAVGGRALTDTQYF. As DNA, the CDR3 is TGTGCCTGGGCTGTCGGCGGGAGGGCCCTGACAGATACGCAGTATTTT.

This clone was seen more than once but under ten times. V and J are TRBV2 and TRBJ2-5, with 9 bases aligning to TRBD1. The CDR3 contains 15 residues. Germline CDR1 and CDR2: SNHLY and FYNNEI. Trimming at V came to 6 bases and at J to 4 bases, leaving 9 bases not matched to a gene. CDR3 protein: CASRGWDRVSETQYF. The CDR3 DNA sequence: TGTGCCAGCAGGGGTTGGGACAGGGTATCAGAGACCCAGTACTTC.

As to this clone: This CDR3 is missing its conserved last phenylalanine or tryptophan, likely due to a read error. The CDR3 reads CASSLVQGNSPLHL. The CDR3 nucleotides read TGTGCCAGCAGTTTGGTACAGGGGAATTCACCCCTCCACCTT. The V gene is TRBV27, the J gene TRBJ1-6, with 7 bases identical to TRBD1. Germline V gene sequence: CDR1 MNHEY, CDR2 SMNVEV (reference sequence). V shed 3 bases and J 7 bases; nucleotides not matched to a gene: 3. The CDR3 is 14 amino acids.

The J gene is TRBJ2-1, the V gene TRBV5-1, with D possibly TRBD2 on 6 matching bases. The germline V and J ends were trimmed by 0 bases and 8 bases, with 12 bases remaining between them. Germline V gene data show CDR1 as SGHRS and CDR2 as YFSETQ. The CDR3 runs to 14 residues. CDR3 sequence (DNA): TGCGCCAGCAGCTTGGTGACTAGTTTTGATGAGCAGTTCTTC. Its translation: CASSLVTSFDEQFF.

The rearrangement joins TRBV6-5 to TRBJ2-7; D gene uncertain. The CDR3 totals 11 residues. The V end was cut by 6 bases, the J end by 6 bases, with 9 bases between. Looked up from germline, CDR1 is MNHEY and CDR2 is SVGAGI. The CDR3 coding sequence is TGTGCCAGCAGCGGTACGGGCGAGCAGTACTTC. This codes for CASSGTGEQYF.

The chain combines TRBV30 with TRBJ1-5; 7 bases are a match to TRBD1. Germline V gene lookup returns CDR1 GTSNPN and CDR2 SVGIG (reference sequence). V was pared by 5 bases and J by 4 bases, with 8 bases of the junction left unmatched. CDR3 length: 14 amino acids. The CDR3 region has the DNA TGTGCCTGGCAGACAGGGACTCGTAATCAGCCCCAGCATTTT. It is translated as CAWQTGTRNQPQHF.

The chain combines TRBV6-5 with TRBJ1-5, with D maybe TRBD1 (6 bases). Trimming took 6 bases from V and 2 from J, leaving 8 bases between them. The CDR3 consists of 13 residues. CDR1 is MNHEY and CDR2 is SVGAGI in the germline V gene. The CDR3 region is CASRTGRNQPQHF. The CDR3 DNA reads as TGTGCCAGCAGGACAGGTCGCAATCAGCCCCAGCATTTT.

The rearrangement joins TRBV28 to TRBJ1-2; no reliable D call. Trimming took off 7 bases at V and 8 bases at J, with 17 bases between the two ends. The CDR3 is 13 amino acids. The germline CDR1 and CDR2 sequences are MDHEN and SYDVKM. CDR3 nucleotide sequence: TGTGCCAGCATCGAAGGGAGGGTGGGAGGCTACACCTTC. This sequence encodes CASIEGRVGGYTF.

J is TRBJ2-1 and V is TRBV29-1; 7 positions agree with TRBD1. With 6 bases clipped from V and 2 bases from J, the junction kept 7 bases outside the gene matches. Germline CDR1 is SQVTM and CDR2 is ANQGSEA. This CDR3 has 14 amino acids. CDR3: CSVGGGSAYNEQFF. The DNA of the CDR3 is TGCAGCGTAGGGGGCGGCAGCGCCTACAATGAGCAGTTCTTC.

This CDR3 reads CSVPNPTNEKLFF. The CDR3 DNA follows: TGCAGCGTCCCTAACCCAACTAATGAAAAACTGTTTTTT. The J gene is TRBJ1-4, the V gene TRBV29-1; no firm D call. Looked up from germline, CDR1 is SQVTM and CDR2 is ANQGSEA. CDR3 size: 13 residues. The V gene lost 6 bases and the J gene lost 0 bases, with 8 bases spanning the gap.

The gene calls are TRBV5-6 and TRBJ1-2, with D tentatively TRBD1 (6 bases). Looked up from germline, CDR1 is SGHDT and CDR2 is YYEEEE. This CDR3 is built from 14 residues. Trimming pared 0 bases from V and 4 bases from J, leaving 10 bases between. CDR3 bases: TGTGCCAGCAGCTTGGGGCAGGGGCGCTATGGCTACACCTTC. Translated, it gives CASSLGQGRYGYTF.